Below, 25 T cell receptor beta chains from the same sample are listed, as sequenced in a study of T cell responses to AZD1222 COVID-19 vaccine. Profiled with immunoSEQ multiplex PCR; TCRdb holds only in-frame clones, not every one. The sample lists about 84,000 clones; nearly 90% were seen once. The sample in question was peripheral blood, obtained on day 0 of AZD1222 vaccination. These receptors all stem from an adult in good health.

Here the CDR3 DNA reads TGTGCCAGTAGTGTCGGTTGGATGGGAAATCAGCCCCAGCATTTT. It translates to CASSVGWMGNQPQHF. The V and J genes are TRBV19 and TRBJ1-5; D call uncertain. CDR1 and CDR2 from the germline V gene are LNHDA and SQIVND (reference sequence). The CDR3 consists of 15 residues. V lost 5 bases, J lost 4 bases, and 15 bases lay in between.

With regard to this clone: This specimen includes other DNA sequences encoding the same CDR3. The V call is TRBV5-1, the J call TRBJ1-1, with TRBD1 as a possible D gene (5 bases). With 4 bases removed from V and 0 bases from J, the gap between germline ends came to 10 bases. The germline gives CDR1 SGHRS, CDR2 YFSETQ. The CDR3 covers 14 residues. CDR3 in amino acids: CASSLVGVNTEAFF. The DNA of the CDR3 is TGCGCCAGCAGCCTGGTGGGGGTGAACACTGAAGCTTTCTTT.

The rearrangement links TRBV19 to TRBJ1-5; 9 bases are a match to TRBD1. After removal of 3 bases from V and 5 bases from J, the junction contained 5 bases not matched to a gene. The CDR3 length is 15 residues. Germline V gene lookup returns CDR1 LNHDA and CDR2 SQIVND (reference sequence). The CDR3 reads CASSIMTGGDQPQHF. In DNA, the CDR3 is TGTGCCAGTAGTATTATGACAGGGGGTGATCAGCCCCAGCATTTT.

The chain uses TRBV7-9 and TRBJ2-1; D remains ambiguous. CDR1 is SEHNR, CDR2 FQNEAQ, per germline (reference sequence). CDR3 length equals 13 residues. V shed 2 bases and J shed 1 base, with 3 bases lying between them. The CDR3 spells CASSLMSYNEQFF. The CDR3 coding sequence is TGTGCCAGCAGCTTAATGTCCTACAATGAGCAGTTCTTC.

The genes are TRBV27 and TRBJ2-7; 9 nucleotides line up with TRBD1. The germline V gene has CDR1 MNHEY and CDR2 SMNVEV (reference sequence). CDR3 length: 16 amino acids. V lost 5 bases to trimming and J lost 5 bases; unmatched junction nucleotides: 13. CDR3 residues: CASSRLPGTGSDEQYF. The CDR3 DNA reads TGTGCCAGCAGTCGACTCCCCGGGACAGGGTCAGACGAGCAGTACTTC.

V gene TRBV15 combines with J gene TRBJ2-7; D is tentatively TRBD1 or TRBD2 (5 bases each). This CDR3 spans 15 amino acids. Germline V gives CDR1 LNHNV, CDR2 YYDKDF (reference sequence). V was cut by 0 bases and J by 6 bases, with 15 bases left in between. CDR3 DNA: TGTGCCACCAGCAGAGATACCCTGGGACCATCCGAGCAGTACTTC. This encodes CATSRDTLGPSEQYF.

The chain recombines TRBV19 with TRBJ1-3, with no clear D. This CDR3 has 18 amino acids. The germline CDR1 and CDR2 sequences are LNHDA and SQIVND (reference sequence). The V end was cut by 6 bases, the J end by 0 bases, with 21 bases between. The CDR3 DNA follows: TGTGCCAGTAGCCTCCATACCGCCAACCCAGTCTCTGGAAACACCATATATTTT. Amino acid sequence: CASSLHTANPVSGNTIYF.

Here the CDR3 DNA reads TGTGCCAGCAGCCAAGTTCTCGGTGGGGAGCTGTTTTTT. It specifies CASSQVLGGELFF. The chain joins TRBV3-1 (or the pseudogene TRBV3-2) to TRBJ2-2; unclear D gene. The germline V gene has CDR1 LGHDT and CDR2 YNNKEL (reference sequence). The V end was cut by 1 base, the J end by 8 bases, with 8 bases between. There are 13 residues in the CDR3.

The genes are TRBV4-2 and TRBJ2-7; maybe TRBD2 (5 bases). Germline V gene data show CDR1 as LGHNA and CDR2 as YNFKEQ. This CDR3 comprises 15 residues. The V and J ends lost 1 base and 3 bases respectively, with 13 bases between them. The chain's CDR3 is CASSQGEASSYEQYF. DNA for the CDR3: TGTGCCAGCAGCCAAGGTGAGGCTAGCAGCTACGAGCAGTACTTC.

CDR3 in amino acids: CASRSSGRDRDTQYF. DNA of the CDR3: TGTGCCAGCAGATCGAGCGGGAGGGACAGAGATACGCAGTATTTT. The chain has TRBV6-5 and TRBJ2-3, with 10 nucleotides matching TRBD2. CDR1 is MNHEY, CDR2 SVGAGI, per germline. The CDR3 has 15 residues. V lost 6 bases, J lost 5 bases, and 8 bases stayed unmatched.

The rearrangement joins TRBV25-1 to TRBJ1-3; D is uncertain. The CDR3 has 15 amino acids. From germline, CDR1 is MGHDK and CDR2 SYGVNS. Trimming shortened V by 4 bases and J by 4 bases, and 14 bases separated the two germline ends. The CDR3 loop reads CASSAGLGQGNTIYF. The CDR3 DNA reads TGTGCCAGCAGTGCGGGCCTCGGGCAAGGAAACACCATATATTTT.

The DNA for the CDR3 is TGTGCCAGCAAGGACCAGAACTATGGCTACACCTTC. Its translation is CASKDQNYGYTF. V and J are TRBV6-5 and TRBJ1-2; D ambiguous. This CDR3 spans 12 amino acids. Trimming removed 7 bases from V and 2 bases from J, with 8 bases in between. CDR1 and CDR2 from the germline V gene are MNHEY and SVGAGI.

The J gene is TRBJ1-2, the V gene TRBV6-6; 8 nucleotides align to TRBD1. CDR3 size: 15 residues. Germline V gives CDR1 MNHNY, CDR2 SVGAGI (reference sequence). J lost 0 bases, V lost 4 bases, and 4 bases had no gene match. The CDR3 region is CASSSQGAANYGYTF. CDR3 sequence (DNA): TGTGCCAGCAGTTCCCAGGGGGCGGCTAACTATGGCTACACCTTC.

The CDR3 region is CASSTKWGTGTPLHF. CDR3 DNA: TGTGCCAGCAGCACTAAATGGGGAACAGGGACACCCCTCCACTTT. V and J are TRBV6-5 and TRBJ1-6; a weak D match, TRBD1 (6 bases). Germline CDR1 is MNHEY and CDR2 is SVGAGI. The length of the CDR3 is 15 residues. V lost 6 bases and J lost 11, with 20 bases in between.

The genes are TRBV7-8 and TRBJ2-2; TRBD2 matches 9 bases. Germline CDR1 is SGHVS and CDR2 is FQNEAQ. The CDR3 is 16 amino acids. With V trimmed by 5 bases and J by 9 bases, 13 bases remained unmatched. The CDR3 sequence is CASSAGLAGSLRELFF. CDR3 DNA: TGTGCCAGCAGCGCCGGGCTAGCGGGATCGTTAAGGGAGCTGTTTTTT.

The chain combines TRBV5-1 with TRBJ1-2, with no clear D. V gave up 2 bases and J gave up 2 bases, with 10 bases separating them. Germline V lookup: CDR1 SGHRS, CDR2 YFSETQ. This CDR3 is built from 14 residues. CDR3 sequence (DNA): TGCGCCAGCAGCTTAGGATTGGGGAACTATGGCTACACCTTC. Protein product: CASSLGLGNYGYTF.

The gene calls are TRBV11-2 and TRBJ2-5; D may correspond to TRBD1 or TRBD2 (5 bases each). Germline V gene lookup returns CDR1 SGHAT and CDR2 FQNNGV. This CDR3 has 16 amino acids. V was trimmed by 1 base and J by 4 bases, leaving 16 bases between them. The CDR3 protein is CASSLVGRDPGETQYF. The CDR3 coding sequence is TGTGCCAGCAGCTTAGTAGGTAGGGACCCGGGAGAGACCCAGTACTTC.

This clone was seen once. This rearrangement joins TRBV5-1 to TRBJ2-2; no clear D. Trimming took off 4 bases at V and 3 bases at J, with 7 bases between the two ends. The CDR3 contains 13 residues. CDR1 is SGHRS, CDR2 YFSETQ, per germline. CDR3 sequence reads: CASSPFYTGELFF. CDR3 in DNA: TGCGCCAGCAGCCCGTTCTACACCGGGGAGCTGTTTTTT.

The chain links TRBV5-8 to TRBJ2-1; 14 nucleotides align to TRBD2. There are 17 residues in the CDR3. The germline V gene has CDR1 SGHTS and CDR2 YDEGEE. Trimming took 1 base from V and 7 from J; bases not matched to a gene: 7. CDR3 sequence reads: CASSLTGTSGSRNEQFF. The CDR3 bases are TGTGCCAGCAGCTTGACTGGGACTAGCGGGAGTAGGAATGAGCAGTTCTTC.

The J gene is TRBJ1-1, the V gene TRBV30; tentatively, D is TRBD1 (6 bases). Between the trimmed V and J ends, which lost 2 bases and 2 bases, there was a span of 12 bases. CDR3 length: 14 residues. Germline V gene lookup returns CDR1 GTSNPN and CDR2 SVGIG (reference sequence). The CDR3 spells CAWSRTGLNTEAFF. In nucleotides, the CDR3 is TGTGCCTGGAGTAGAACAGGGCTAAACACTGAAGCTTTCTTT.

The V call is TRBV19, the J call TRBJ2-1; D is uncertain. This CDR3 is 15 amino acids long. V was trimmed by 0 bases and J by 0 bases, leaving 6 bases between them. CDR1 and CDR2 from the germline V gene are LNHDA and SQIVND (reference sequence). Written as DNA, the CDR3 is TGTGCCAGTAGTATAGATAGGGACTCCTACAATGAGCAGTTCTTC. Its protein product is CASSIDRDSYNEQFF.

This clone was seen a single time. CDR3 residues: CASSLYRGLAYEQYF. CDR3 DNA: TGTGCCAGCAGCTTGTACAGGGGGCTAGCCTACGAGCAGTACTTC. The rearrangement uses TRBV5-8 and TRBJ2-7; 9 bases line up with TRBD1. The trim removed 1 base at V and 2 bases at J, leaving 4 bases unmatched. This CDR3 comprises 15 residues. Looked up from germline, CDR1 is SGHTS and CDR2 is YDEGEE.

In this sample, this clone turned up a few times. CDR3 loop: CASSYAMGPSYEQYF. The DNA for the CDR3 is TGTGCCAGCAGTTACGCTATGGGACCCTCCTACGAGCAGTACTTC. The J gene is TRBJ2-7, the V gene TRBV6-5; TRBD1 or TRBD2 may be the D gene (5 bases each). This CDR3 contains 15 residues. Trimming cost V 2 bases and J 0 bases, with 11 bases left between them. Germline values: CDR1 MNHEY, CDR2 SVGAGI.

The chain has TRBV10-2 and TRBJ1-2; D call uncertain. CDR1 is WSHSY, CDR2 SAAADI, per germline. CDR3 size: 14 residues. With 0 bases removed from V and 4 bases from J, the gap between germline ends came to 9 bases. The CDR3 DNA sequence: TGCGCCAGCAGTGAGTCGGGTCGAGTCTATGGCTACACCTTC. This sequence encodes CASSESGRVYGYTF.

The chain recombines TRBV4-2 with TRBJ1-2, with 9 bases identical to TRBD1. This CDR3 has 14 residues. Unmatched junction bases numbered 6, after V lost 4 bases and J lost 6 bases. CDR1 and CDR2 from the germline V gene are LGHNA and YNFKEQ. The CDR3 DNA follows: TGTGCCAGCAGCCGATCCGGGACAGGGAATGGCTACACCTTC. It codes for CASSRSGTGNGYTF.